The T cell receptor (beta chain) described here comes from a study of post-analysis software for immune sequencing data. Study-wide background: The cohort encompassed relapsing-remitting, secondary progressive and progressive-relapsing multiple sclerosis disease courses. The study, taken as a whole, reports: TRBV5-6, TRBV5-1 and TRBV20-1 belonged to a set of roughly five TRBV segments that were more frequent in patients than controls. Multiple sclerosis patients showed significantly lower normalized Chao1 diversity than controls did. Batch-matched samples strongly co-clustered by F measure.

This clonotype was counted once. Its antigen is unidentified. J was trimmed by 8 bases and V by 8 bases; bases with no gene match: 8. CDR3 size: 13 residues. Germline V gene sequence: CDR1 LGHDT, CDR2 YNNKEL (reference sequence). Unique molecular identifiers were carried by the TCR beta cDNA libraries. A single record per CDR3 protein comes from TCRdb applying MiXCR to the PCR reads. Altogether hundreds of thousands of distinct CDR3 sequences are present, roughly half being singletons, with the ten largest covering approximately 4.4%. This chain uses TRBV3-1 with TRBJ1-4, with 7 bases that match TRBD1. Sequenced: blood. The source is a girl aged 5-17 years with multiple sclerosis. The CDR3 coding sequence is TGTGCCAGCGGAAACAGGGGAGGCGAAAAACTGTTTTTT. Translating gives CASGNRGGEKLFF.